These T cell receptor beta chains were read from a single sample in a study of cytomegalovirus exposure and HLA in healthy donors. Sequencing was performed with immunoSEQ multiplex PCR; in TCRdb, only in-frame clones are kept and a portion is missing. The ten top clones account for 3.5% to 5.5%, within a sample of 25,000 to 40,000 clones. Sequencing was done on a sample of PBMCs. The receptors originated from a woman in her thirties or forties in good health and CMV-seropositive. CDR3s include the opening cysteine and the closing phenylalanine or tryptophan. Each record gives: J gene, V gene, D gene, CDR3 protein, CDR3 DNA. The D gene is left open where the match is weak.

TRBJ1-5 TRBV4-2 NA CASSQGQQHSNQPQHF TGTGCCAGCAGCCAAGGACAACAGCATAGCAATCAGCCCCAGCATTTT
TRBJ1-5 TRBV28 NA CASSNDINQPQHF TGTGCCAGCAGCAATGACATCAATCAGCCCCAGCATTTT
TRBJ1-2 TRBV15 NA CATSRTRVELIYGYTF TGTGCCACCAGCAGAACACGGGTTGAACTTATCTATGGCTACACCTTC
TRBJ2-2 TRBV9 TRBD2 CASSVARLAGTGELFF TGTGCCAGCAGCGTAGCTCGACTAGCGGGCACCGGGGAGCTGTTTTTT
TRBJ1-3 TRBV30 NA CAWGSGTSTGDTIYF TGTGCCTGGGGATCCGGGACATCCACCGGGGACACCATATATTTT
TRBJ2-5 TRBV12-5 TRBD2 CASGPSGKKTQYF TGTGCTAGTGGTCCTAGCGGGAAAAAGACCCAGTACTTC
TRBJ1-1 TRBV6-6 TRBD1 CASSYTRTGNTEAFF TGTGCCAGCAGTTACACCCGGACAGGGAACACTGAAGCTTTCTTT
TRBJ1-2 TRBV7-9 NA CASTARRAVGYTF TGTGCCAGCACCGCCCGCAGGGCAGTCGGCTACACCTTC
TRBJ2-2 TRBV2 NA CASSTNRVRGTGELFF TGTGCCAGCAGTACCAACAGGGTGAGGGGCACCGGGGAGCTGTTTTTT
TRBJ1-5 TRBV5-1 TRBD1 CASRTTPNRDRGSTGQPQHF TGCGCCAGCAGAACCACCCCAAACCGGGACAGGGGTTCTACGGGGCAGCCCCAGCATTTT
TRBJ1-1 TRBV29-1 NA CSVEEGASAFF TGCAGCGTTGAAGAAGGGGCGTCGGCTTTCTTT
TRBJ2-7 TRBV28 NA CASSDTYEQYF TGTGCCAGCAGTGACACCTACGAGCAGTACTTC
TRBJ2-7 TRBV6-6 TRBD2 CASRAGREAGEQYF TGTGCCAGCAGGGCGGGGCGGGAGGCGGGCGAGCAGTACTTC
TRBJ2-5 TRBV13 NA CASSLNEGETETQYF TGTGCCAGCAGCTTAAACGAGGGGGAAACAGAGACCCAGTACTTC
TRBJ2-7 TRBV5-4 NA CASSLSSSLLNEQYF TGTGCCAGCAGCTTAAGTAGCTCCTTGCTCAACGAGCAGTACTTC
TRBJ1-1 TRBV6-5 NA CASRPTGFWTEAFF TGTGCCAGCAGACCAACAGGGTTCTGGACTGAAGCTTTCTTT
TRBJ2-1 TRBV7-3 NA CASSLYRLGEQFF TGTGCCAGCAGCTTATACAGGCTAGGGGAGCAGTTCTTC
TRBJ2-1 TRBV9 NA CASIRTGGTGEQFF TGTGCCAGCATCCGGACCGGCGGGACCGGTGAGCAGTTCTTC
TRBJ2-3 TRBV6-5 TRBD2 CASSYVLAGADTQYF TGTGCCAGCAGTTACGTGCTAGCGGGAGCAGATACGCAGTATTTT
TRBJ1-4 TRBV5-1 TRBD1 CASRQGAYEKLFF TGCGCCAGCAGGCAGGGGGCGTACGAAAAACTGTTTTTT
TRBJ2-3 TRBV30 TRBD2 CAWMSGSRTDTQYF TGTGCCTGGATGAGCGGGAGTCGCACAGATACGCAGTATTTT
TRBJ1-1 TRBV30 TRBD1 CAWSSQLVRDRGTEAFF TGTGCCTGGAGCTCCCAATTGGTTAGGGACAGGGGCACTGAAGCTTTCTTT
TRBJ1-1 TRBV6-6 TRBD1 CASSRTGGTEAFF TGTGCCAGCAGCCGGACAGGTGGCACTGAAGCTTTCTTT
TRBJ2-1 TRBV18 TRBD2 CASSSLAGVGNEQFF TGTGCCAGCTCATCACTAGCGGGAGTGGGAAATGAGCAGTTCTTC
TRBJ2-5 TRBV7-8 NA CASSLGVGTGGGTQYF TGTGCCAGCAGCTTAGGAGTCGGCACAGGGGGGGGGACCCAGTACTTC
TRBJ2-2 TRBV19 TRBD2 CASSPGLAGVNTGELFF TGTGCCAGTAGCCCGGGACTAGCGGGGGTGAACACCGGGGAGCTGTTTTTT
TRBJ1-5 TRBV7-2 NA CASSLVAGASNQPQHF TGTGCCAGCAGCTTAGTTGCGGGGGCGAGCAATCAGCCCCAGCATTTT
TRBJ2-3 TRBV11-3 NA CASSLVAENTQYF TGTGCCAGCAGCTTAGTGGCGGAGAATACGCAGTATTTT
TRBJ2-5 TRBV4-1 NA CASSQGGAGETQYF TGCGCCAGCAGCCAAGGGGGAGCTGGGGAGACCCAGTACTTC
TRBJ2-7 TRBV28 TRBD2 CASNRGLAGGGEQYF TGTGCCAGCAACCGAGGACTAGCGGGTGGGGGCGAGCAGTACTTC
TRBJ1-1 TRBV29-1 NA CSAGRARDTEAFF TGCAGCGCCGGCCGGGCCAGGGACACTGAAGCTTTCTTT
TRBJ2-4 TRBV19 NA CASSVLEGLNIQYF TGTGCCAGTAGTGTATTGGAGGGTTTGAACATTCAGTACTTC
TRBJ2-7 TRBV5-1 TRBD2 CASSLAGSTSGAYEQYF TGCGCCAGCAGCTTGGCCGGGTCGACTAGCGGAGCCTACGAGCAGTACTTC
TRBJ1-2 TRBV2 NA CASSGGLYGYTF TGTGCCAGCAGTGGTGGGCTGTATGGCTACACCTTC
TRBJ1-1 TRBV30 NA CAWREQGRPAFF TGTGCCTGGAGGGAACAGGGCCGGCCTGCTTTCTTT
TRBJ2-6 TRBV5-4 NA CASSGGSGANVLTF TGTGCCAGCAGCGGCGGCTCTGGGGCCAACGTCCTGACTTTC
TRBJ1-4 TRBV10-2 NA CASSGGPPGKLFF TGCGCCAGCAGTGGAGGGCCCCCAGGAAAACTGTTTTTT
TRBJ2-5 TRBV5-6 TRBD1 CASSLRRLGGETQYF TGTGCCAGCAGCTTAAGGCGTCTAGGGGGCGAGACCCAGTACTTC